This T cell receptor (beta chain) was retrieved from a study of T cells in localized non-small cell lung cancer. Study-level points and caveats: Appearance in adjacent lung was seen for a median approximately 59 of the top 100 tumor clones. Longer overall survival was associated with a higher density of T cells in the blood.

Produced via immunoSEQ multiplex PCR; TCRdb's table is partial and in-frame only. The sample has roughly 3,500 clones; 28% are singletons. This clone showed up just a few times. Its target is unknown. The CDR3 spans 16 residues. V gave up 0 bases and J gave up 0 bases, with 13 bases separating them. Germline CDR1 SGHRS, CDR2 YFSETQ. This chain connects TRBV5-1 to TRBJ2-7, with D perhaps TRBD2 (7 bases). The material was lung tumor tissue, obtained before any cancer treatment. This TCR came from a male donor aged 60 or older with stage I lung adenocarcinoma. CDR3 region: CASSLEAGALSYEQYF. Written as DNA, the CDR3 is TGCGCCAGCAGCTTGGAGGCGGGGGCCCTCTCCTACGAGCAGTACTTC.